This passage covers 2 T cell receptor beta chains from one sample sequenced in a study of radiotherapy plus CTLA-4 blockade in lung cancer. Assay: immunoSEQ multiplex PCR; the TCRdb copy retains only in-frame clones and omits some. The table includes 40,000 to 45,000 clones, around 70% detected once. The sample here was peripheral blood, taken from a patient treated with radiotherapy plus ipilimumab. The source of these receptors is a human donor with non-small cell lung cancer who had a partial response to radiotherapy plus ipilimumab.

A few counts support this clone. V and J are TRBV5-4 and TRBJ2-1; TRBD2 matches 12 bases. Per germline, CDR1 SGHNT and CDR2 YYREEE (reference sequence). The CDR3 is made up of 15 amino acids. V was pared by 2 bases and J by 10 bases, with 7 bases of the junction left unmatched. The CDR3 DNA reads TGTGCCAGCAGCTTACCACTAGCGGGGGGCCCCGAGCAGTTCTTC. Protein: CASSLPLAGGPEQFF. Filled out from reference TRBV5-4 and TRBJ2-1, the complete variable domain reads ETGVTQSPTHLIKTRGQQVTLRCSSQSGHNTVSWYQQALGQGPQFIFQYYREEENGRGNFPPRFSGLQFPNYSSELNVNALELDDSALYLCASSLPLAGGPEQFFGPGTRLTVL.

This chain connects TRBV7-2 to TRBJ2-7, with 13 positions matching TRBD2. The V segment lost 1 base and the J segment 7 bases; nucleotides outside the gene matches: 7. The CDR3 contains 16 residues. The germline V gene encodes CDR1 SGHTA and CDR2 FQGNSA. The CDR3 coding sequence is TGTGCCAGCAGCTTAGAACGACTAGCGGGGGGCGGGGAGCAGTACTTC. This gives the protein CASSLERLAGGGEQYF.